The source of this T cell receptor beta chain is a study of CD8 T cells in ankylosing spondylitis. In TCRdb, the 5' RACE reads were re-called with MiXCR into one record per CDR3 protein. The profile shows hundreds of thousands of distinct CDR3 sequences, approximately 12% of them singletons. Note on this clonotype: Its antigen remains unidentified.

CDR3 length equals 14 residues. The germline V gene encodes CDR1 MNHEY and CDR2 SVGEGT. Trimming cost V 2 bases and J 1 base, with 8 bases left between them. Study-level findings and limits: Disease-linked clones displayed a CD8+ phenotype and appeared relatively rarely in peripheral blood. Typical of ankylosing spondylitis blood, it appeared, was a TCR beta motif of seven to nine highly homologous variants.

This clonotype was sampled from a male donor with ankylosing spondylitis. Sequencing used blood, either unsorted or a sorted T cell fraction (not recorded which). The genes are TRBV6-2 or TRBV6-3 and TRBJ1-1; D unresolved. In DNA, the CDR3 is TGTGCCAGCAGTTACGGCTTCGGGAACACTGAAGCTTTCTTT. Translating gives CASSYGFGNTEAFF.